This T cell receptor (beta chain) originates from a study of cytomegalovirus exposure and HLA in healthy donors. Germline V gene sequence: CDR1 SGHTA, CDR2 FQGNSA. V lost 5 bases to trimming and J lost 0 bases, with 14 bases between them. This CDR3 has 16 residues. PCR amplification relied on 60 Vbeta primers (plus 13 Jbeta primers). Generated by immunoSEQ multiplex PCR, the TCRdb table keeps only in-frame clones and is missing some. The sample comprises roughly 190,000 clones, roughly 80% of which are singletons, and 3% to 4% rests with the top ten. The sequence derives from a man in his fifties in good health and CMV-seronegative. The chain recombines TRBV7-2 with TRBJ1-3; a weak D match, TRBD1 (6 bases). Source material: PBMCs. CDR3 residues: CASSIQQGFSGNTIYF. The DNA for the CDR3 is TGTGCCAGCAGCATACAACAGGGATTCTCTGGAAACACCATATATTTT.